This is a list of T cell receptor beta chains from one sample in a study of cytomegalovirus exposure and HLA in healthy donors. Data came from immunoSEQ multiplex PCR; TCRdb stores just in-frame clones and leaves some out. The data show 55,000 to 75,000 clones, with around 92% seen just once and about 5.4% held by the top ten. The source material was PBMCs. These receptors originate from a man aged 18 to 29 in good health and CMV-seropositive. Both conserved end residues are part of each CDR3. D genes are given only for firm matches. Clone size appears in some rows only: once, few, many, or a class for an expanded clone.

j_call clone_size d_call v_call cdr3_aa cdr3_nt
TRBJ2-7 . TRBD2 TRBV10-3 CATLPAGTSGSYEQYF TGTGCCACCCTACCTGCCGGGACTAGCGGGTCCTACGAGCAGTACTTC
TRBJ2-1 . TRBD1 TRBV9 CASSDRDRALNEQFF TGTGCCAGCAGCGACCGGGACAGGGCCCTCAATGAGCAGTTCTTC
TRBJ2-7 once . TRBV30 CAWRETTGEQYF TGTGCCTGGAGAGAGACAACAGGCGAGCAGTACTTC
TRBJ2-5 . TRBD1 TRBV7-8 CASSLEGTGRAETQYF TGTGCCAGCAGCTTAGAGGGGACAGGGAGAGCAGAGACCCAGTACTTC
TRBJ1-1 . . TRBV5-1 CASSHGQGGTEAFF TGCGCCAGCAGCCACGGACAAGGCGGCACTGAAGCTTTCTTT
TRBJ1-5 . TRBD1 TRBV7-2 CASSSGTGGSPQHF TGTGCCAGCAGCTCAGGGACAGGAGGATCGCCCCAGCATTTT
TRBJ2-2 . TRBD2 TRBV5-1 CASSLGLASSGELFF TGCGCCAGCAGCTTGGGACTAGCTTCCTCCGGGGAGCTGTTTTTT
TRBJ2-7 . TRBD1 TRBV9 CASSVSGQGDYEQYF TGTGCCAGCAGCGTTAGCGGACAGGGTGACTACGAGCAGTACTTC
TRBJ2-2 once . TRBV7-7 CASSLETGNTGELFF TGTGCTAGCAGCTTAGAGACAGGCAACACCGGGGAGCTGTTTTTT
TRBJ1-2 . . TRBV5-1 CASSPSGLSYGYTF TGCGCCAGCAGCCCATCGGGACTGTCTTATGGCTACACCTTC
TRBJ2-7 . TRBD1 TRBV6-1 CASRGVRDRDYEQYF TGTGCCAGCAGGGGGGTGCGGGACAGGGACTACGAGCAGTACTTC
TRBJ2-2 . . TRBV4-1 CASSRLGGNTGELFF TGCGCCAGCAGCCGTCTAGGGGGGAACACCGGGGAGCTGTTTTTT
TRBJ2-7 . TRBD2 TRBV6-5 CASSYAGLADSYEQYF TGTGCCAGCAGTTACGCAGGACTAGCGGACTCCTACGAGCAGTACTTC
TRBJ1-2 . TRBD1 TRBV7-9 CASSPVGQGTNGYTF TGTGCCAGCAGCCCAGTCGGACAGGGGACTAATGGCTACACCTTC
TRBJ1-3 once . TRBV7-3 CASSPGHLSGNTIYF TGTGCCAGCAGCCCGGGACACCTCTCTGGAAACACCATATATTTT
TRBJ2-3 . . TRBV21-1 CARRTSGSTDTQYF TGTGCCAGAAGGACTAGCGGGAGCACAGATACGCAGTATTTT
TRBJ2-1 . . TRBV7-3 CASSPQSRLPGDEQFF TGTGCCAGCAGCCCTCAATCCCGGCTACCCGGAGATGAGCAGTTCTTC
TRBJ1-1 once TRBD1 TRBV7-8 CASSPRTGTNTEAFF TGTGCCAGCAGCCCCAGGACAGGGACGAACACTGAAGCTTTCTTT
TRBJ2-5 . TRBD1 TRBV25-1 CASSPDRGRGETQYF TGTGCCAGCAGTCCGGACAGGGGCAGAGGAGAGACCCAGTACTTC
TRBJ1-4 . . TRBV7-6 CASSLPAAGEKLFF TGTGCCAGCAGCCTACCGGCGGCGGGTGAAAAACTGTTTTTT
TRBJ2-1 once TRBD2 TRBV27 CASSLVGTSGDSEQFF TGTGCCAGCAGTTTAGTTGGGACTAGCGGGGATAGTGAGCAGTTCTTC
TRBJ2-7 . TRBD2 TRBV29-1 CSVPGTSEDYEQYF TGCAGCGTACCCGGGACTAGCGAGGACTACGAGCAGTACTTC
TRBJ2-3 . TRBD2 TRBV4-2 CASSQQREGRRDTQYF TGTGCCAGCAGCCAACAGCGGGAGGGCCGCAGAGATACGCAGTATTTT
TRBJ2-1 . TRBD2 TRBV5-6 CASSSVSGSYNEQFF TGTGCCAGCAGCTCGGTTAGCGGGAGCTACAATGAGCAGTTCTTC
TRBJ1-5 once . TRBV28 CASSFPGSNQPQHF TGTGCCAGCAGTTTCCCGGGAAGCAATCAGCCCCAGCATTTT
TRBJ2-5 . TRBD1 TRBV4-2 CASSQDRQGARETQYF TGTGCCAGCAGTCAAGATAGACAGGGGGCGCGAGAGACCCAGTACTTC
TRBJ2-1 . TRBD2 TRBV6-4 CASSEVESGRKFF TGTGCCAGCAGTGAAGTGGAGAGCGGGAGGAAGTTCTTC
TRBJ2-1 . TRBD2 TRBV9 CASSVRLAGDPGFF TGTGCCAGCAGCGTAAGACTAGCGGGAGACCCGGGGTTCTTC
TRBJ1-5 . TRBD1 TRBV6-5 CASREGTGRNQPQHF TGTGCCAGCAGAGAGGGGACAGGGCGAAATCAGCCCCAGCATTTT
TRBJ2-1 once TRBD2 TRBV30 CAWVIAGGDNEQFF TGTGCCTGGGTCATAGCGGGAGGTGACAATGAGCAGTTCTTC
TRBJ2-3 . TRBD1 TRBV2 CATGTATDTQYF TGTGCCACCGGGACAGCCACAGATACGCAGTATTTT
TRBJ2-7 . TRBD2 TRBV7-8 CASSFPRTSGDGEQYF TGTGCCAGCAGCTTTCCCCGGACTAGCGGGGACGGTGAGCAGTACTTC
TRBJ1-2 . . TRBV18 CASSLGTPALSYGYTF TGTGCCAGCTCACTAGGGACACCGGCATTGAGCTATGGCTACACCTTC
TRBJ2-2 . TRBD2 TRBV30 CAWSLLAGAPGELFF TGTGCCTGGAGTCTCCTAGCGGGAGCCCCCGGGGAGCTGTTTTTT
TRBJ2-3 . . TRBV27 CASSLSPPRGSSTDTQYF TGTGCCAGCAGTTTAAGCCCTCCACGGGGGAGCAGCACAGATACGCAGTATTTT
TRBJ2-5 . . TRBV11-2 CASSLYTGLSETQYF TGTGCCAGCAGCTTATATACAGGGCTGTCGGAGACCCAGTACTTC
TRBJ2-7 . TRBD2 TRBV4-2 CASSHFAGLAGGYPSYEQYF TGTGCCAGCAGCCACTTCGCGGGACTAGCGGGTGGGTATCCGTCCTACGAGCAGTACTTC
TRBJ1-2 once . TRBV2 CASSAADSYGYTF TGTGCCAGCAGTGCCGCCGACAGCTATGGCTACACCTTC
TRBJ1-1 . . TRBV29-1 CSVEVLLAQGPGEAFF TGCAGCGTTGAAGTTCTCCTAGCGCAGGGCCCAGGGGAAGCTTTCTTT
TRBJ1-2 . . TRBV6-5 CASSYSGTSGNTF TGTGCCAGCAGTTACTCGGGGACAAGCGGGAACACCTTC
TRBJ2-1 . TRBD1 TRBV28 CASRTGDYNEQFF TGTGCCAGCCGGACAGGGGACTACAATGAGCAGTTCTTC
TRBJ2-7 once . TRBV5-1 CATLRNSKVEYF TGCGCCACTCTCCGGAACAGTAAAGTTGAGTACTTC
TRBJ1-1 . . TRBV28 CASRGGPNTEAFF TGTGCCAGCAGGGGGGGGCCGAACACTGAAGCTTTCTTT
TRBJ2-5 . . TRBV2 CASSDFVWRPEETQYF TGTGCCAGCAGTGATTTCGTGTGGCGGCCGGAGGAGACCCAGTACTTC
TRBJ1-2 . TRBD1 TRBV4-1 CASSQEVNRGLYYGYTF TGCGCCAGCAGCCAAGAAGTTAACAGGGGCCTATACTATGGCTACACCTTC
TRBJ2-3 . TRBD2 TRBV19 CASSIGALAGGRDTQYF TGTGCCAGTAGTATAGGGGCACTAGCGGGAGGGCGGGATACGCAGTATTTT
TRBJ2-5 . . TRBV25-1 CASSIAKVIGETQYF TGTGCCAGCAGTATAGCGAAAGTAATCGGGGAGACCCAGTACTTC
TRBJ1-1 . . TRBV30 CAWSDRPEAFF TGTGCCTGGAGCGACAGACCTGAAGCTTTCTTT
TRBJ2-7 . TRBD2 TRBV5-1 CASSVGPPGASGSYEQYF TGCGCCAGCAGTGTGGGGCCCCCCGGAGCTAGCGGCTCCTACGAGCAGTACTTC
TRBJ2-5 . . TRBV18 CASSPPRGQETQYF TGTGCCAGCTCACCACCGAGAGGGCAAGAGACCCAGTACTTC
TRBJ1-1 . . TRBV9 CASSPRLGGTEAFF TGTGCCAGCAGCCCCAGACTGGGAGGGACTGAAGCTTTCTTT
TRBJ2-1 . . TRBV15 CATRSYNEQFF TGTGCCACCCGGTCCTACAATGAGCAGTTCTTC
TRBJ1-1 . . TRBV30 CAWMGAEAFF TGTGCCTGGATGGGGGCCGAAGCTTTCTTT